This T cell receptor beta chain was found in a study of control samples from healthy donors and cancer patients. V was clipped by 4 bases and J by 2 bases; unmatched bases: 6. In germline, CDR1 is PRHDT, CDR2 FYEKMQ (reference sequence). The CDR3 sequence is 17 residues long. Here immunoSEQ multiplex PCR was the method, and the copy in TCRdb shows in-frame clones only, minus some. Here the sample spans 130,000 or so clones, 94% being singletons. The sequenced material came from blood. V usage is TRBV13 and J usage is TRBJ2-1; 12 bases line up with TRBD2. The TCR was taken from a man in his forties in good health. The CDR3 sequence: CASSSRLAGEPYNEQFF. The CDR3 nucleotides are TGTGCCAGCAGCTCGCGACTAGCGGGGGAACCCTACAATGAGCAGTTCTTC.